This entry concerns a single T cell receptor (beta chain). The data are from a study of T cells in tumors after PD-1 blockade. TCRdb's table, derived via immunoSEQ multiplex PCR, lists solely in-frame clones and lacks some. The sample consists of more than 11,000 clones, roughly 80% of them appearing once. The ends were cut back, 7 bases at V and 8 bases at J, with 17 bases in the middle. This CDR3 has 13 amino acids. CDR1 LNHDA and CDR2 SQIVND come from the germline V gene (reference sequence). The material was PBMCs, obtained after anti-PD-1 treatment. This receptor was taken from a human donor with basal cell carcinoma. This chain connects TRBV19 to TRBJ1-2; D gene uncertain. In nucleotides, the CDR3 is TGTGCCAGTAACCCGACATTAACGAGCGGCTACACCTTC. It translates to CASNPTLTSGYTF.